A single sample gave rise to the 15 T cell receptor beta chains below, sequenced in a study of cytomegalovirus exposure and HLA in healthy donors. Use of 60 Vbeta and 13 Jbeta primers characterized the PCR. The table came from immunoSEQ multiplex PCR; TCRdb's copy has only in-frame clones and leaves some out. The sample lists more than 200,000 clones, more than 60% occurring once. The sequenced material came from PBMCs. These receptors originate from a girl aged 2-15 years in good health and CMV-seronegative.

This chain's CDR3 is CASGDHTSGNYNEQFF. Here the CDR3 DNA reads TGTGCTAGTGGGGACCATACTAGCGGGAACTACAATGAGCAGTTCTTC. This rearrangement joins TRBV12-5 to TRBJ2-1; 10 positions agree with TRBD2. The CDR3 extends over 16 amino acids. Trimming at V came to 6 bases and at J to 3 bases, leaving 8 bases not matched to a gene. Germline loops: CDR1 LGHNT, CDR2 FRNRAP.

The chain joins TRBV5-6 to TRBJ1-2, with D perhaps matching TRBD1 (5 bases). Deletions cut 4 bases from V and 4 bases from J, with 11 bases between. Germline lookup yields CDR1 SGHDT and CDR2 YYEEEE. The length of the CDR3 is 13 residues. The CDR3 sequence is CASSLGGRYGYTF. CDR3 DNA sequence: TGTGCCAGCAGCCTCGGGGGACGCTATGGCTACACCTTC.

This clone is a singleton in its sample. The chain employs TRBV19 and TRBJ1-2; no clear D gene. Between the trimmed V and J ends, which lost 3 bases and 4 bases, there was a span of 12 bases. CDR1 is LNHDA, CDR2 SQIVND, per germline (reference sequence). The CDR3 has 14 residues. The CDR3 reads CASSMRGVSYGYTF. The CDR3, as DNA: TGTGCCAGTAGTATGCGAGGCGTGAGCTATGGCTACACCTTC.

J is TRBJ1-6 and V is TRBV4-1; D is unresolved. Germline CDR1 is MGHRA and CDR2 is YSYEKL. This CDR3 has 13 residues. Trimming pared 0 bases from V and 9 bases from J, leaving 6 bases between. DNA for the CDR3: TGCGCCAGCAGCCAAGATGCGCGTTCACCCCTCCACTTT. Amino acids: CASSQDARSPLHF.

This chain's CDR3 is CASSQETGGSYEQYF. For the CDR3, the DNA is TGTGCCAGCAGCCAAGAGACAGGGGGCTCTTACGAGCAGTACTTC. The chain has TRBV13 and TRBJ2-7; TRBD1 matches 10 bases. Trimming removed 5 bases from V and 4 bases from J; junction bases left unmatched: 8. The CDR3 has 15 amino acids. CDR1 and CDR2 from the germline V gene are PRHDT and FYEKMQ (reference sequence).

In this sample, this clone turned up once. The chain employs TRBV29-1 and TRBJ1-1, with D possibly TRBD1 on 6 matching bases. The CDR3 spans 12 residues. The germline gives CDR1 SQVTM, CDR2 ANQGSEA. V lost 6 bases to trimming and J lost 5 bases, with 13 bases between them. The CDR3 sequence is CSVGQGKTEAFF. CDR3 in DNA: TGCAGCGTCGGCCAGGGGAAGACTGAAGCTTTCTTT.

The chain employs TRBV5-4 and TRBJ2-4, with 8 positions matching TRBD1. V lost 9 bases to trimming and J lost 8 bases; unmatched junction nucleotides: 7. The CDR3 contains 12 residues. Germline lookup yields CDR1 SGHNT and CDR2 YYREEE (reference sequence). CDR3 DNA sequence: TGTGCCACCGCGGGACAGGAACACATTCAGTACTTC. Translating gives CATAGQEHIQYF.

The J gene is TRBJ1-2, the V gene TRBV2; D not resolved. This CDR3 has 13 amino acids. Trimming shortened V by 6 bases and J by 6 bases, and 14 bases separated the two germline ends. Germline-derived CDR1 and CDR2 are SNHLY and FYNNEI. CDR3 nucleotide sequence: TGTGCCAGCAGATACAGTTCGATTAATGGCTACACCTTC. This gives the protein CASRYSSINGYTF. Full variable domain (missing parts from reference TRBV2 and TRBJ1-2): EPEVTQTPSHQVTQMGQEVILRCVPISNHLYFYWYRQILGQKVEFLVSFYNNEISEKSEIFDDQFSVERPDGSNFTLKIRSTKLEDSAMYFCASRYSSINGYTFGSGTRLTVV.

This chain joins TRBV13 and TRBJ2-7, with D perhaps matching TRBD1 (6 bases). Germline loops: CDR1 PRHDT, CDR2 FYEKMQ (reference sequence). V lost 2 bases, J lost 3 bases, and 14 bases lay in between. The CDR3 is 15 residues long. The CDR3 DNA is TGTGCCAGCAGCTTAAGGGGGAGACAGTTCTACGAGCAGTACTTC. Translating gives CASSLRGRQFYEQYF.

This clone was detected a few times. Other DNA sequences in the sample encode the same CDR3. CDR3 in DNA: TGTGCCAGCAGTTACGGGACTAATCAGCCCCAGCATTTT. Its translation is CASSYGTNQPQHF. The V gene is TRBV6-5, the J gene TRBJ1-5; D may be TRBD1 (5 bases). Germline values: CDR1 MNHEY, CDR2 SVGAGI. The length of the CDR3 is 13 residues. The V gene lost 2 bases and the J gene lost 4 bases, with 6 bases spanning the gap.

This clone was counted between two and nine times. J is TRBJ2-2 and V is TRBV19; 7 positions agree with TRBD2. This CDR3 has 15 residues. Germline CDR1 reads LNHDA; CDR2 reads SQIVND (reference sequence). Germline trimming cut 4 bases from V and 7 bases from J; bases unmatched to any gene: 9. This chain's CDR3 is CASSKLGGRIGELFF. The CDR3 DNA follows: TGTGCCAGTAGTAAGCTGGGCGGGAGAATCGGGGAGCTGTTTTTT. The complete variable domain, with remaining parts taken from reference TRBV19 and TRBJ2-2, reads DGGITQSPKYLFRKEGQNVTLSCEQNLNHDAMYWYRQDPGQGLRLIYYSQIVNDFQKGDIAEGYSVSREKKESFPLTVTSAQKNPTAFYLCASSKLGGRIGELFFGEGSRLTVL.

The CDR3: CASSSDGGGLVGNEQFF. CDR3 in DNA: TGTGCCAGCAGCTCGGACGGTGGGGGACTAGTAGGCAATGAGCAGTTCTTC. The chain carries TRBV7-9 and TRBJ2-1; 8 nucleotides match TRBD2. V shed 4 bases and J 6 bases; nucleotides not matched to a gene: 14. This CDR3 is 17 amino acids long. Germline V gene sequence: CDR1 SEHNR, CDR2 FQNEAQ (reference sequence).

The chain carries TRBV6-5 and TRBJ1-4, with 7 bases matching TRBD1. Losses at the gene ends were 3 bases for V and 7 bases for J; bases not matched to a gene: 5. Germline CDR1 and CDR2: MNHEY and SVGAGI. The CDR3 runs to 14 residues. The CDR3 DNA reads TGTGCCAGCAGTTATAGGCAGGGGGGTGAAAAACTGTTTTTT. Protein: CASSYRQGGEKLFF.

This rearrangement joins TRBV5-4 to TRBJ2-1; TRBD2 matches at 9 bases. J lost 1 base, V lost 2 bases, and 7 bases had no gene match. The length of the CDR3 is 17 residues. Germline V gene lookup returns CDR1 SGHNT and CDR2 YYREEE (reference sequence). The CDR3 bases are TGTGCCAGCAGCTTCCTCCTGACTAGCGGATCCTACAATGAGCAGTTCTTC. Translation: CASSFLLTSGSYNEQFF.

This clone was counted a few times. J is TRBJ1-1 and V is TRBV19; tentative D call: TRBD1 (5 bases). CDR1 is LNHDA, CDR2 SQIVND, per germline (reference sequence). This CDR3 has 15 residues. V was trimmed by 4 bases and J by 0 bases, leaving 12 bases between them. The DNA for the CDR3 is TGTGCCAGTAGTACCCCAGGGCCCTTGAACACTGAAGCTTTCTTT. Protein product: CASSTPGPLNTEAFF.